This T cell receptor (beta chain) was sequenced for a study of vaccination and CD4 T cells after COVID-19 (dated by TCRdb to 2021 to 2024). Study-wide context: SARS-CoV-2 positivity had been established in the convalescent patients by nasal swab PCR, and mild disease was recorded in eight to ten of these patients and severe disease in one. The convalescent cohort included six males and four females, with two Hispanic individuals, seven Caucasians, two Asians and one multiracial person. In roughly nine COVID-19 convalescent patients and a few infection-naive healthy vaccine recipients, the spike-specific CD4+ TCR repertoire before mRNA vaccination was compared with the repertoire after mRNA vaccination. The time from the second vaccine dose to post-vaccine blood sampling had a median of roughly 70 days and ranged from about 12 to 250 days. Post-COVID blood samples were collected from convalescent patients a median of around 96 days after diagnosis, with a range of roughly 30 to 170 days. Each participant got two doses of either the Pfizer-BioNTech BNT162b2 vaccine (n=8) or the Moderna mRNA-1273 vaccine (n=2). The cultures were stimulated with overlapping spike peptide pools from SARS-CoV-2 and from the common cold coronaviruses HCoV-NL63, HCoV-OC43 and HCoV-229E. Control cultures used a CEFX viral epitope pool as positive control, an HIV-1 Nef peptide pool as negative control, or no peptide. Study-level results and caveats: Among convalescent patients, a median around 86% of the SARS-CoV-2-reactive clones seen after vaccination appeared only after vaccination, which suggests priming specific to the vaccine. Nearly all vaccine-specific clones in convalescent patients (304 of 307) were mono-reactive for SARS-CoV-2 spike rather than cross-reactive with common cold coronaviruses. An increase in the median number of SARS-CoV-2-reactive clonotypes from roughly 20 after infection to roughly 38 after vaccination was observed, but the change was not found to be significant. The number of convalescent patients in the study was relatively small, and the study did not examine early timepoints following natural infection.

The treatment or condition label on this specimen signifies: approximately 9-day PBMC culture with coronavirus spike peptide pools or control peptides (ViraFEST assay). The ViraFEST assay was used in the study, in which antigen-specific T cells were expanded with peptide pools and expanded clonotypes were subsequently identified by TCR sequencing. The convalescent patients' positive SARS-CoV-2 PCR tests fell between March and December 2020, which was before the Alpha, Beta and Delta variants emerged in the United States. Each well held around 2 million PBMCs cultured with roughly 9.2 ug/ml peptide pools in IMDM containing 5% human AB serum and roughly 10 IU/ml IL-2. On days 3 and 7, half of the culture medium was replaced with fresh IL-2-containing medium. After 9 to 11 days of culture, CD4+ T cells were isolated by negative selection with the EasySep CD4+ T cell isolation kit. Ficoll-Paque Plus gradient centrifugation was used to isolate PBMCs from whole blood, and the isolated PBMCs were then either used fresh or cryopreserved at -140C. Triplicate wells were generally used for each culture condition.

Of note for this clonotype: Which antigen it targets is not known. Base qualities are not at hand, and no much larger clone is one base apart.

Library method: PCR. TCR sequencing of DNA from cultured CD4+ T cells used the Oncomine TCR Beta short-read assay at the Johns Hopkins FTIC core. The QIAamp micro DNA kit was used to extract genomic DNA from the cultured CD4+ T cells. Oncomine TCR Beta libraries made from cultured CD4+ T cells were pooled using unique dual indexes and sequenced on an Illumina iSeq 100. The original methods were these. Non-productive sequences were removed, and CDR3s not starting with C, not ending with F or W, or shorter than 7 amino acids were discarded. Antigen-specific clonotypes were identified with the MANAFEST web application by comparing peptide-stimulated wells with reference and other culture wells. To be called positive, a clone needed an FDR below 0.05, an odds ratio above 5, and a productive frequency above 0.1% in at least two of three replicate wells. Cross-reactive clonotypes were defined as significantly expanded in both SARS-CoV-2 spike wells and at least one common cold coronavirus spike condition. CDR3 homology was assessed with Levenshtein distances (stringdist) and unrooted phylogenetic trees (ape) in R version 3.6.1. Using fastp at Q25 and MiXCR, TCRdb reprocessed the public reads and kept productive beta chains. CDR3 protein duplicates are merged, each entry listing the most common genes and DNA. It is TCRdb's table, rather than the study itself, that gives the V and J calls and clone size. This sample lists about 18,000 distinct CDR3 sequences; approximately 49% were detected once. Roughly 6.5% of the sample is taken by the ten largest.

From the cysteine through the phenylalanine, the CDR3 covers 13 amino acids. CDR3 DNA is the only sequence kept; it has 39 bases, read in frame from the first base. As encoded in the germline V gene (reference sequence), CDR1 is LNHDA while CDR2 is SQIVND. A distance of 9 bases separates the germline ends of V and J, which lose 4 bases and 3 bases respectively. The sample consisted of CD4+ T cells from blood, cultured in vitro. The chain joins TRBV19 to TRBJ2-5; no D gene is confidently identified. This TCR came from a human donor who had recovered from COVID-19. The CDR3 has the sequence CASSKFQEETQYF. The DNA sequence follows: TGTGCCAGTAGTAAGTTTCAGGAAGAGACCCAGTACTTC.